Each of the 27 T cell receptor beta chains below was sequenced from the same sample in a study. TCRdb re-analysed the RT-PCR reads in MiXCR, keeping a single row per CDR3 protein. The data show about 700,000 distinct CDR3 sequences, approximately 15% seen once. Sequenced: memory CD4+ T cells from blood. These receptors were taken from a female donor in good health, serving as a healthy control.

This clonotype was picked up a small number of times. The chain joins TRBV5-1 to TRBJ1-5; 7 bases are a match to TRBD1. The CDR3 loop spans 16 amino acids. V shed 0 bases and J 3 bases; nucleotides not matched to a gene: 6. Looked up from germline, CDR1 is SGHRS and CDR2 is YFSETQ. The CDR3 region has the DNA TGCGCCAGCAGCTTGGATGGGGACAGCTCCAATCAGCCCCAGCATTTT. Translation gives CASSLDGDSSNQPQHF.

The V gene is TRBV12-3 or TRBV12-4, the J gene TRBJ1-1; D unclear. The CDR3 runs to 16 residues. The germline V and J ends were trimmed by 2 bases and 7 bases, with 20 bases remaining between them. The DNA for the CDR3 is TGTGCCAGCAGTTTAACGAACGTCAGGTCAGACCATGAAGCTTTCTTT. Translated, it gives CASSLTNVRSDHEAFF.

V gene TRBV18 combines with J gene TRBJ1-1; D remains ambiguous. Germline CDR1 reads KGHSH; CDR2 reads LQKENI. V was shortened by 2 bases and J by 2 bases, with 9 bases between the two germline ends. The CDR3 length is 14 residues. The CDR3 here is CASSPYNKNTEAFF. The CDR3 nucleotides read TGTGCCAGCTCACCATACAACAAAAACACTGAAGCTTTCTTT.

The V call is TRBV11-2, the J call TRBJ2-5; D remains ambiguous. Trimming removed 0 bases from V and 1 base from J, with 9 bases in between. The CDR3 runs 15 residues. CDR1 SGHAT and CDR2 FQNNGV come from the germline V gene. CDR3 DNA sequence: TGTGCCAGCAGCTTAGATCCCAACAGCCAAGAGACCCAGTACTTC. Its translation: CASSLDPNSQETQYF.

The sample holds a few counts of this clonotype. This sequence joins TRBV9 and TRBJ1-5; the D gene is possibly TRBD1 (6 bases). Between the trimmed V and J ends, which lost 4 bases and 4 bases, there was a span of 9 bases. In germline, CDR1 is SGDLS, CDR2 YYNGEE. The CDR3 length is 13 residues. The CDR3 region has the DNA TGTGCCAGCAGCCGGGACATAAATCAGCCCCAGCATTTT. It specifies CASSRDINQPQHF.

There are many counts of this clonotype. The J gene is TRBJ2-5, the V gene TRBV11-2; the D is unclear. V shed 2 bases and J shed 5 bases, with 9 bases lying between them. The CDR3 runs to 13 residues. CDR1 and CDR2 from the germline V gene are SGHAT and FQNNGV. Here the CDR3 reads CASSLILGETQYF. CDR3 DNA: TGTGCCAGCAGCTTAATCTTGGGGGAGACCCAGTACTTC.

The J gene is TRBJ2-7, the V gene TRBV3-1; a weak D match, TRBD1 (6 bases). Per the germline V gene, CDR1 is LGHDT and CDR2 is YNNKEL (reference sequence). The CDR3 spans 14 residues. V dropped 7 bases and J dropped 3 bases, with 16 bases sitting between them. This CDR3 is CASNNFGRGYEQYF. As DNA, the CDR3 is TGTGCCAGCAATAATTTCGGCAGGGGCTACGAGCAGTACTTC.

This clonotype was detected only a few times. J is TRBJ2-2 and V is TRBV20-1, with a possible D match to TRBD2 (6 bases). V was cut by 6 bases and J by 0 bases, with 20 bases left in between. The CDR3 loop spans 17 amino acids. Germline V gene data show CDR1 as DFQATT and CDR2 as SNEGSKA (reference sequence). The CDR3 sequence: CSANSRGGKTNTGELFF. The CDR3 nucleotides are TGCAGTGCCAATAGTAGAGGCGGGAAGACGAACACCGGGGAGCTGTTTTTT.

This clonotype was found a few times. The CDR3 DNA is TGTGCCAGCAGTCAACGCCCCCCGGGACAAACTGAAAAACTGTTTTTT. It encodes CASSQRPPGQTEKLFF. The chain is built from TRBV7-2 and TRBJ1-4; a weak D match, TRBD1 (6 bases). V gave up 6 bases and J gave up 7 bases, with 21 bases separating them. There are 16 residues in the CDR3. Germline V CDR1 and CDR2: SGHTA, FQGNSA.

This clonotype was picked up many times. The V and J genes are TRBV11-2 and TRBJ2-5; tentatively, D is TRBD1 (5 bases). From germline, CDR1 is SGHAT and CDR2 FQNNGV. This CDR3 region has 14 residues. V was clipped by 2 bases and J by 3 bases, with 10 bases between them. In DNA form, the CDR3 reads TGTGCCAGCAGCTTAAGTTGGGGCGAAGAGACCCAGTACTTC. It yields the protein CASSLSWGEETQYF. Using reference TRBV11-2 and TRBJ2-5 for the parts outside the CDR3, the full variable domain is EAGVAQSPRYKIIEKRQSVAFWCNPISGHATLYWYQQILGQGPKLLIQFQNNGVVDDSQLPKDRFSAERLKGVDSTLKIQPAKLEDSAVYLCASSLSWGEETQYFGPGTRLLVL.

The V and J genes are TRBV7-9 and TRBJ2-1; the D gene is possibly TRBD2 (6 bases). Germline V gene data show CDR1 as SEHNR and CDR2 as FQNEAQ (reference sequence). V dropped 4 bases and J dropped 3 bases, with 16 bases sitting between them. The CDR3 has 16 amino acids. The CDR3 sequence: CASSSLADLDYNEQFF. The DNA for the CDR3 is TGTGCCAGCAGCTCTTTAGCGGACTTGGACTACAATGAGCAGTTCTTC.

V usage is TRBV20-1 and J usage is TRBJ1-5, with D perhaps matching TRBD1 (5 bases). Between the trimmed V and J ends, which lost 3 bases and 5 bases, there was a span of 11 bases. CDR1 and CDR2 (germline): DFQATT, SNEGSKA (reference sequence). The CDR3 runs 13 residues. The CDR3 protein is CSASGAWDQPQHF. CDR3 bases: TGCAGTGCTAGTGGGGCCTGGGATCAGCCCCAGCATTTT.

Points on this clonotype: The junction does not match germline at one end; this may be a read error. This chain links TRBV5-1 with TRBJ2-1, with D tentatively TRBD1 or TRBD2 (5 bases each). The CDR3 loop spans 15 amino acids. In germline, CDR1 is SGHRS, CDR2 YFSETQ. Here the CDR3 reads CASSPLGGPPNERFF. For the CDR3, the DNA is TGCGCCAGCAGCCCCCTTGGGGGTCCCCCCAATGAGCGGTTCTTC. The complete variable domain, with remaining parts taken from reference TRBV5-1 and TRBJ2-1, reads KAGVTQTPRYLIKTRGQQVTLSCSPISGHRSVSWYQQTPGQGLQFLFEYFSETQRNKGNFPGRFSGRQFSNSRSEMNVSTLELGDSALYLCASSPLGGPPNERFFGPGTRLTVL.

J is TRBJ2-2 and V is TRBV25-1; D gene unclear. The V and J ends lost 4 bases and 4 bases respectively, with 16 bases between them. This CDR3 region has 16 residues. Per the germline V gene, CDR1 is MGHDK and CDR2 is SYGVNS. The DNA of the CDR3 is TGTGCCAGCAGTGCAGACACTGGCTATAGCACCGGGGAGCTGTTTTTT. This gives the protein CASSADTGYSTGELFF.

This clonotype was found many times. The chain carries TRBV7-6 and TRBJ1-6; possible D gene TRBD1, 5 bases. Trimming removed 2 bases from V and 5 bases from J, with 10 bases in between. The CDR3 is 15 residues long. Per the germline V gene, CDR1 is SGHVS and CDR2 is FNYEAQ. The CDR3 nucleotides are TGTGCCAGCAGCTTATCGGGACCAAATAATTCACCCCTCCACTTT. As protein: CASSLSGPNNSPLHF.

This CDR3 is CASSLARASGSYEQYF. The DNA of the CDR3 is TGCGCCAGCAGCTTGGCCAGGGCTAGCGGGAGTTACGAGCAGTACTTC. V and J are TRBV5-1 and TRBJ2-7; TRBD2 agrees at 10 bases. CDR1 SGHRS and CDR2 YFSETQ come from the germline V gene. V dropped 0 bases and J dropped 4; count of bases not matched to a gene: 7. The CDR3 spans 16 residues.

The CDR3 coding sequence is TGTGCCAGCAGTTACTCTACGGGGGGCAATCAGCCCCAGCATTTT. Its protein is CASSYSTGGNQPQHF. This rearrangement joins TRBV6-5 to TRBJ1-5; possible D gene TRBD1, 5 bases. Between the trimmed V and J ends, which lost 0 bases and 2 bases, there was a span of 8 bases. Germline CDR1 is MNHEY and CDR2 is SVGAGI. The CDR3 totals 15 residues.

This clonotype has just a few counts. This chain connects TRBV12-3 or TRBV12-4 to TRBJ2-3, with TRBD2 as a possible D gene (5 bases). Trimming took off 2 bases at V and 5 bases at J, with 11 bases between the two ends. The CDR3 has 14 residues. This chain's CDR3 is CASSLRRYRDTQYF. CDR3 nucleotides: TGTGCCAGCAGTTTAAGGAGGTATCGAGATACGCAGTATTTT.

This clonotype was found a few times. This chain joins TRBV10-3 and TRBJ1-4, with a weak D call TRBD1 (5 bases). Trimming pared 4 bases from V and 2 bases from J, leaving 5 bases between. CDR1 and CDR2 (germline): ENHRY, SYGVKD. This CDR3 is built from 13 residues. Written as DNA, the CDR3 is TGTGCCATCAGTGGGGACACTAATGAAAAACTGTTTTTT. Encoded protein: CAISGDTNEKLFF.

This clonotype showed up many times. The chain has TRBV20-1 and TRBJ2-3; 11 bases agree with TRBD2. Germline values: CDR1 DFQATT, CDR2 SNEGSKA (reference sequence). CDR3 length: 15 amino acids. V trimming: 1 base; J trimming: 0 bases; junction bases outside the gene matches: 0. The chain's CDR3 is CSARGTSGSTDTQYF. For the CDR3, the DNA is TGCAGTGCTAGAGGGACTAGCGGGAGCACAGATACGCAGTATTTT.

The rearrangement joins TRBV20-1 to TRBJ1-1; D may be TRBD1 (6 bases). This CDR3 is 12 amino acids long. The germline gives CDR1 DFQATT, CDR2 SNEGSKA (reference sequence). Trimming removed 0 bases at V and 10 bases at J, with 12 bases between. The CDR3 DNA reads TGCAGTGCTAGAGATCGGGACACCCGAGCTTTCTTT. Encoded protein: CSARDRDTRAFF.

In its sample, this clonotype was seen a few times. V usage is TRBV9 and J usage is TRBJ2-1; 10 nucleotides line up with TRBD2. V lost 3 bases, J lost 10 bases, and 10 bases stayed unmatched. Germline V CDR1 and CDR2: SGDLS, YYNGEE. The CDR3 consists of 15 residues. The CDR3 DNA reads as TGTGCCAGCAGCGGAGCTATAGCGGGAGGACGCGAGCAGTTCTTC. Translating it yields CASSGAIAGGREQFF.

This clonotype occurred many times. The CDR3 loop reads CASSSGGTEAFF. CDR3 coding DNA: TGTGCCAGCAGCTCAGGGGGCACTGAAGCTTTCTTT. The chain is built from TRBV27 and TRBJ1-1; 7 bases are a match to TRBD1. The trim removed 6 bases at V and 4 bases at J, leaving 2 bases unmatched. Germline lookup yields CDR1 MNHEY and CDR2 SMNVEV (reference sequence). The CDR3 extends over 12 amino acids.

The chain couples TRBV5-1 to TRBJ1-2; TRBD1 is a possible D gene (6 bases). The CDR3 is 15 residues long. The V and J ends lost 1 base and 6 bases respectively, with 16 bases between them. The germline CDR1 and CDR2 sequences are SGHRS and YFSETQ. For the CDR3, the DNA is TGCGCCAGCAGCTTGTTGCCAGGGGATGTCCATGGCTACACCTTC. Translation gives CASSLLPGDVHGYTF.

This clonotype was detected a few times. The V gene is TRBV24-1, the J gene TRBJ2-7; tentative D call: TRBD1 (5 bases). The V gene lost 3 bases and the J gene lost 2 bases, with 7 bases spanning the gap. The length of the CDR3 is 13 residues. Germline V lookup: CDR1 KGHDR, CDR2 SFDVKD. CDR3 coding DNA: TGTGCCACCAGTGATGACAGAACCTACGAGCAGTACTTC. It specifies CATSDDRTYEQYF.

The rearrangement uses TRBV28 and TRBJ2-2, with TRBD1 as a possible D gene (6 bases). The CDR3 is made up of 14 amino acids. Trimming shortened V by 8 bases and J by 5 bases, and 15 bases separated the two germline ends. The germline gives CDR1 MDHEN, CDR2 SYDVKM. CDR3 coding DNA: TGTGCCAGCCACAGGGCTTATGGAACCGGGGAGCTGTTTTTT. Translation: CASHRAYGTGELFF.

This rearrangement joins TRBV7-8 to TRBJ1-1; D uncertain. Trimming removed 1 base from V and 1 base from J, with 7 bases in between. The CDR3 has 14 residues. Germline CDR1 SGHVS, CDR2 FQNEAQ. The CDR3 loop is CASSLGNRNTEAFF. In nucleotides, the CDR3 is TGTGCCAGCAGCTTAGGGAACCGGAACACTGAAGCTTTCTTT.